This T cell receptor beta chain originates from a study of blood T cell repertoires in COVID-19 (TCRdb year 2020). Study-wide context: Samples covering the acute and convalescent phases of COVID-19 were provided by collaborators in the United States, Italy and Spain. HLA class I and class II types, where available, came from metadata supplied by the sample provider rather than from assay-based typing. A de-identified subject ID, COVID-19 status, age in years and sex were almost always included in the sample metadata. The material from the prospective study consisted of cDNA or gDNA derived from T cells, B-cell-depleted T cells, or PBMCs. Samples came from the ongoing ImmuneRACE study (first 160 participants) plus 1,254 subjects from 6 global collaborators. The repertoires were released in a freely available public database meant as a resource for research on the immune response to SARS-CoV-2. Subjects who had been exposed to COVID-19, were actively infected with it, or had recovered from it provided the deeply sampled blood TCRbeta repertoires that made up the dataset.

General findings and caveats noted by the study authors: How much clinical and demographic metadata was included differed by source and by participant, and the metadata was provided uncurated.

The CDR3 has 13 amino acids, counting the end cysteine and phenylalanine. Kept here is only the CDR3 DNA, which spans 39 bases and is read in frame from base 1. Trimming removed 4 bases from V and 6 bases from J; the gene matches leave 3 bases unexplained. Comment on this clone: Its antigen has not been determined. Base qualities are not at hand, and no much larger clone is one base apart.

The immunoSEQ Assay, a bias-controlled multiplex PCR, was used to amplify TCRbeta CDR3 regions from genomic DNA. The authors' analysis ran thus. The number of nucleated cells in each sample was estimated from the amplification of reference gene primers within the assay. Sequence reads were collapsed and filtered to measure the absolute abundance of every unique TCRbeta CDR3 rearrangement. For each sample, productive Simpson clonality was calculated by taking the square root of Simpson's diversity index across productive rearrangements. TCRdb limited this immuneACCESS table to in-frame rearrangements with V and J called. A share of clones is missing; checked studies link under half to unresolved V genes, and the rest is unexplained. V and J calls plus clone size are reproduced from that table; the DNA served to infer D and trimming. The sample table contains 350,000 to 450,000 clones; only one count was recorded for approximately 88% of them. 0.95% to 1.5% of the sample is held by the ten biggest clonotypes.

Whole blood was collected in K2EDTA tubes by collaborating institutions according to the institutions' own protocols. For TCRbeta analysis, collaborator samples were shipped as frozen whole blood, as isolated PBMCs, or as DNA extracted from either sample type. The sequence links TRBV12-3 or TRBV12-4 to TRBJ2-1; 7 bases in the junction line up with TRBD1. The receptor comes from a man aged 35-49 years with acute or convalescent COVID-19. The specimen was peripheral blood. The base sequence is TGTGCCAGCAGTTCTGGGACAGCCAATGAGCAGTTCTTC. The resulting protein is CASSSGTANEQFF.